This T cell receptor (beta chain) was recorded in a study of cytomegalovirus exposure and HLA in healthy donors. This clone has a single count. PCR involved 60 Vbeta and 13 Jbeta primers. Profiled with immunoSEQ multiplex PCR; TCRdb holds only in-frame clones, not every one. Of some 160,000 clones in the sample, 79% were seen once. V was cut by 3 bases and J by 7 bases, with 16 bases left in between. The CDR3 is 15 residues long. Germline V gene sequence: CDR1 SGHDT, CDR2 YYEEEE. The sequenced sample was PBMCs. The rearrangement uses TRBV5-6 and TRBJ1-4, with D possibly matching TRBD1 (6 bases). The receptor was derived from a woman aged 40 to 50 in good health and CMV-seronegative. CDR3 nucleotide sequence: TGTGCCAGCAGCTCGGGAGGCAGGGGTCTTGAAAAACTGTTTTTT. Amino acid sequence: CASSSGGRGLEKLFF.